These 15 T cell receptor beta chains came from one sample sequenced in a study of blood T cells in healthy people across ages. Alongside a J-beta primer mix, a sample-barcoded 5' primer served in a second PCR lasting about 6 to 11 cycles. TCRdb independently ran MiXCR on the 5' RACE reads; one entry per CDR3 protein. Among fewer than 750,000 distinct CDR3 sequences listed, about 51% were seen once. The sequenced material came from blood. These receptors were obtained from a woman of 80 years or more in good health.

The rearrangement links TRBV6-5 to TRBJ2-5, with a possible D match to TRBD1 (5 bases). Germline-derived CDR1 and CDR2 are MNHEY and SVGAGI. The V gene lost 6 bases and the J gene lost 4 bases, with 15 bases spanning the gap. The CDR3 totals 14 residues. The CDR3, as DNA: TGTGCCAGCAGCGTCAGGGTGTATCGAGAGACCCAGTACTTC. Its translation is CASSVRVYRETQYF.

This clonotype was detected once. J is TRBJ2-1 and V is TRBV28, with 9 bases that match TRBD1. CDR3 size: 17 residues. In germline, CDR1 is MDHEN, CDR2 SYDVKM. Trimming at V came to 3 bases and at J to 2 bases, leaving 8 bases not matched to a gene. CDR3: CASSFPLGQGTYNEQFF. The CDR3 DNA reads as TGTGCCAGCAGTTTTCCTCTAGGACAGGGGACCTACAATGAGCAGTTCTTC.

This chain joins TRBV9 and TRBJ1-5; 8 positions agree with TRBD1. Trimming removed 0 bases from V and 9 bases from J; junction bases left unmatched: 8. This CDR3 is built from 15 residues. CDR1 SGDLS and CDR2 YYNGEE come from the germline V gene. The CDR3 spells CASSVDGTGGRPQHF. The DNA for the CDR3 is TGTGCCAGCAGCGTAGATGGTACAGGGGGTCGGCCCCAGCATTTT.

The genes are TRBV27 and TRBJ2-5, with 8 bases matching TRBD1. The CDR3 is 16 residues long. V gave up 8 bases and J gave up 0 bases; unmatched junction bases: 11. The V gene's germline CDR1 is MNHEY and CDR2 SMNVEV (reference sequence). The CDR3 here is CASQRTGIAYQETQYF. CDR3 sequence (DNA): TGTGCCAGCCAACGGACAGGGATTGCGTACCAAGAGACCCAGTACTTC.

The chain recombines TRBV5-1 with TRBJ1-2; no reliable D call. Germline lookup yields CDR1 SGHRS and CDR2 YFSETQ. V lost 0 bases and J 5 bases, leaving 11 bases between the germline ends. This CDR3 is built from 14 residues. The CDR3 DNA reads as TGCGCCAGCAGCTTGGTCGGCAGAGGATATGGCTACACCTTC. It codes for CASSLVGRGYGYTF.

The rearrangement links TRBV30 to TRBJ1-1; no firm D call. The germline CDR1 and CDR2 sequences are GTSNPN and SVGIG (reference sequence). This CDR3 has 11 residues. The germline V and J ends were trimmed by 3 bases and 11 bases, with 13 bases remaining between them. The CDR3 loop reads CAWSIAYGAFF. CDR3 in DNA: TGTGCCTGGAGCATCGCCTATGGCGCTTTCTTT.

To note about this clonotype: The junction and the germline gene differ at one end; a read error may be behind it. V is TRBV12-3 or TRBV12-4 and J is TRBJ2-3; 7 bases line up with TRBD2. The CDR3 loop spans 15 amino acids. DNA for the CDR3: TGTGCCAGCAGTCCCCGACTAGCCGGTACAGATGCGCAGTATTTT. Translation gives CASSPRLAGTDAQYF.

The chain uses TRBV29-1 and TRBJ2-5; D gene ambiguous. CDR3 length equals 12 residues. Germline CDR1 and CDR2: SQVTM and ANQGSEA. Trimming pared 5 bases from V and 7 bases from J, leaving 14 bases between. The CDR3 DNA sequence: TGCAGCGTTTCCGTTTTCTCAAGGACCCAGTACTTC. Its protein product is CSVSVFSRTQYF.

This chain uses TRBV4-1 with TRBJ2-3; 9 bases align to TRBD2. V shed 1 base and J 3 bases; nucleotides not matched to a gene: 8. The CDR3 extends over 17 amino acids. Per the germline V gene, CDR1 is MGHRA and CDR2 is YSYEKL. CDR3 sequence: CASSQGPRGGATDTQYF. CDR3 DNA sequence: TGCGCCAGCAGCCAAGGTCCTCGCGGGGGGGCAACAGATACGCAGTATTTT.

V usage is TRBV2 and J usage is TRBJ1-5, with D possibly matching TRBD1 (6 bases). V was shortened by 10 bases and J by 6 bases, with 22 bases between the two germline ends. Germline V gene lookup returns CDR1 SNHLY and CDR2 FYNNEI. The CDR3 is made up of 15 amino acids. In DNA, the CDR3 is TGTGCCACGGCTGAACAGGGTGGGCTAGGTCAGCCCCAGCATTTT. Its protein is CATAEQGGLGQPQHF. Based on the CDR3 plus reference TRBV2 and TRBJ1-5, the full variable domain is EPEVTQTPSHQVTQMGQEVILRCVPISNHLYFYWYRQILGQKVEFLVSFYNNEISEKSEIFDDQFSVERPDGSNFTLKIRSTKLEDSAMYFCATAEQGGLGQPQHFGDGTRLSIL.

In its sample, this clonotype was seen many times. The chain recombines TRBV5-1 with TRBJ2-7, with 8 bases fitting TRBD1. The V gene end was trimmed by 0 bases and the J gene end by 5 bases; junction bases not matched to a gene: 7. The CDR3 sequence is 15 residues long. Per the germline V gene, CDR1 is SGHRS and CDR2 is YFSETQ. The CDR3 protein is CASSLDGQGIDEQYF. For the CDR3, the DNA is TGCGCCAGCAGCTTGGATGGACAGGGTATTGACGAGCAGTACTTC.

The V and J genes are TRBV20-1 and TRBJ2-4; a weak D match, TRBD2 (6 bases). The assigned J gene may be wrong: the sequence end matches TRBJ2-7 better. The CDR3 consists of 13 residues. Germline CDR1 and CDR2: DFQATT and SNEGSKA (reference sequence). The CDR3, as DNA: TGCAGTGCTAGAGATTCGGGAGTCGACGAGCAGTACTTC. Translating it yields CSARDSGVDEQYF.

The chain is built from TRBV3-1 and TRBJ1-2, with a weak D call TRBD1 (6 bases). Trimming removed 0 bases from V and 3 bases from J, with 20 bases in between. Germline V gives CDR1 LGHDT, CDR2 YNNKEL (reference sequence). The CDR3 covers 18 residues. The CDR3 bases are TGTGCCAGCAGCCAAGATCGCGGCGGGGCAGGGGCACACTATGGCTACACCTTC. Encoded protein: CASSQDRGGAGAHYGYTF.

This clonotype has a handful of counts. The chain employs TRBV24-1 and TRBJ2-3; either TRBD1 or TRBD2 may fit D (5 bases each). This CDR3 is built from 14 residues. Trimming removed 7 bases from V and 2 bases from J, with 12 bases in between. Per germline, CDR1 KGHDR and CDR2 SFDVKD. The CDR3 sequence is CATSTGTATDTQYF. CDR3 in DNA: TGTGCCACCAGCACCGGGACGGCCACAGATACGCAGTATTTT.

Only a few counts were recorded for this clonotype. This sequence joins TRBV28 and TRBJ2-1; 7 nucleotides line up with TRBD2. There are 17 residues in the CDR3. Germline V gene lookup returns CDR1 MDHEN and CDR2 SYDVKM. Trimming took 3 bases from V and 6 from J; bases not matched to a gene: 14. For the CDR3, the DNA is TGTGCCAGCAGTTTCCCCGAGACTAGGCGGGAGTTCAATGAGCAGTTCTTC. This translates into CASSFPETRREFNEQFF.